This entry features one TCR beta chain sequence. The antigen remains unidentified. The sample belongs to a study of Tregs in tolerant kidney transplant recipients. TCRdb's copy holds only in-frame clones and misses some; the assay was immunoSEQ multiplex PCR. The data contain about 8,300 clones, approximately 30% of them singletons. CFSE-labeled recipient PBMCs were cultured 6 days with irradiated graft donor PBMCs, then FACS-sorted. Study-wide findings and caveats: No direct test of biological reproducibility was done here.

Specimen: CD8+ T cells from blood cultured with allogeneic cells, collected before the transplant. This receptor was taken from a human patient who received a combined kidney and bone marrow transplant.

The CDR3 region is CASSLRGGYGANVLTF. In DNA form, the CDR3 reads TGTGCCAGCAGCCTAAGGGGGGGGTACGGGGCCAACGTCCTGACTTTC. V gene TRBV7-2 combines with J gene TRBJ2-6; a possible D gene is TRBD2 (7 bases). The CDR3 totals 16 residues. From germline, CDR1 is SGHTA and CDR2 FQGNSA. The V and J ends lost 5 bases and 4 bases respectively, with 15 bases between them.